The 10 T cell receptor beta chains listed next were all sequenced from one sample in a study of T cell responses to AZD1222 COVID-19 vaccine. The table came from immunoSEQ multiplex PCR; TCRdb's copy has only in-frame clones and leaves some out. The sample contains 95,000 to 150,000 clones, 92% of which appear only once. Sequenced here: peripheral blood, sampled on day 0 of AZD1222 vaccination. All receptors derive from an adult in good health.

The CDR3 coding sequence is TGTGCCAGCAGCTTTGGACTGAGATATAATTCACCCCTCCACTTT. Translation: CASSFGLRYNSPLHF. V and J are TRBV5-6 and TRBJ1-6; D remains ambiguous. The CDR3 runs 15 residues. CDR1 and CDR2 from the germline V gene are SGHDT and YYEEEE. Trimming took off 2 bases at V and 4 bases at J, with 10 bases between the two ends.

The V gene is TRBV6-5, the J gene TRBJ1-1, with D possibly TRBD1 on 6 matching bases. Deletions cut 7 bases from V and 1 base from J, with 13 bases between. This CDR3 is 14 amino acids long. Germline assignment: CDR1 MNHEY and CDR2 SVGAGI. This CDR3 reads CASKQGGANTEAFF. The CDR3 coding sequence is TGTGCCAGCAAACAAGGGGGGGCGAACACTGAAGCTTTCTTT.

The chain uses TRBV9 and TRBJ1-3; possible D gene TRBD1, 5 bases. Germline-derived CDR1 and CDR2 are SGDLS and YYNGEE. This CDR3 is built from 16 residues. V was pared by 3 bases and J by 2 bases, with 15 bases between. CDR3 nucleotide sequence: TGTGCCAGCAGCGCGGTACACGGGGGGACTGGAAACACCATATATTTT. It translates to CASSAVHGGTGNTIYF.

This sequence joins TRBV5-1 and TRBJ2-2; D call uncertain. Germline loops: CDR1 SGHRS, CDR2 YFSETQ. This CDR3 has 15 amino acids. V lost 0 bases to trimming and J lost 2 bases, with 8 bases between them. This CDR3 is CASSLDQVNTGELFF. The CDR3, as DNA: TGCGCCAGCAGCTTGGATCAGGTTAACACCGGGGAGCTGTTTTTT.

The chain couples TRBV9 to TRBJ1-5; no definite D call. Trimming took off 0 bases at V and 0 bases at J, with 7 bases between the two ends. The CDR3 is 15 amino acids. CDR1 and CDR2 from the germline V gene are SGDLS and YYNGEE. The CDR3 sequence: CASSVDGYSNQPQHF. The CDR3, as DNA: TGTGCCAGCAGCGTAGACGGCTATAGCAATCAGCCCCAGCATTTT.

CDR3 coding DNA: TGTGCCAGCACCTTAGGACAGGGCTACGAGCAGTACTTC. Residues: CASTLGQGYEQYF. The rearrangement links TRBV2 to TRBJ2-7; 8 bases are shared with TRBD1. V lost 7 bases to trimming and J lost 3 bases; unmatched junction nucleotides: 5. The CDR3 covers 13 residues. Germline V gene data show CDR1 as SNHLY and CDR2 as FYNNEI.

This chain joins TRBV27 and TRBJ1-1; no clear D gene. The CDR3 consists of 16 residues. The germline CDR1 and CDR2 sequences are MNHEY and SMNVEV (reference sequence). Trimming stripped 6 bases from V and 2 bases from J, with 19 bases between. The CDR3 reads CASRGKPTRFNTEAFF. The DNA of the CDR3 is TGTGCCAGCAGAGGAAAACCGACCAGATTCAACACTGAAGCTTTCTTT.

The chain carries TRBV4-1 and TRBJ1-5, with TRBD1 matching over 9 bases. The germline CDR1 and CDR2 sequences are MGHRA and YSYEKL. With V trimmed by 1 base and J by 5 bases, 3 bases remained unmatched. This CDR3 is built from 15 residues. In DNA form, the CDR3 reads TGCGCCAGCAGCCAAGGTACAGGGGGCTATCAGCCCCAGCATTTT. This gives the protein CASSQGTGGYQPQHF.

The V and J genes are TRBV5-1 and TRBJ2-1, with 11 bases fitting TRBD2. This CDR3 contains 15 residues. Germline V lookup: CDR1 SGHRS, CDR2 YFSETQ. The V gene end was trimmed by 9 bases and the J gene end by 0 bases; junction bases not matched to a gene: 5. CDR3: CATGTSGSSYNEQFF. In DNA form, the CDR3 reads TGCGCCACCGGGACTAGCGGTAGCTCCTACAATGAGCAGTTCTTC.

The chain carries TRBV11-2 and TRBJ2-5; 14 bases line up with TRBD2. After removal of 3 bases from V and 4 bases from J, the junction contained 7 bases not matched to a gene. There are 17 residues in the CDR3. The germline V gene encodes CDR1 SGHAT and CDR2 FQNNGV. The CDR3 loop is CASSFGTSGSGGETQYF. Written as DNA, the CDR3 is TGTGCCAGCAGCTTTGGGACTAGCGGGAGCGGCGGAGAGACCCAGTACTTC.